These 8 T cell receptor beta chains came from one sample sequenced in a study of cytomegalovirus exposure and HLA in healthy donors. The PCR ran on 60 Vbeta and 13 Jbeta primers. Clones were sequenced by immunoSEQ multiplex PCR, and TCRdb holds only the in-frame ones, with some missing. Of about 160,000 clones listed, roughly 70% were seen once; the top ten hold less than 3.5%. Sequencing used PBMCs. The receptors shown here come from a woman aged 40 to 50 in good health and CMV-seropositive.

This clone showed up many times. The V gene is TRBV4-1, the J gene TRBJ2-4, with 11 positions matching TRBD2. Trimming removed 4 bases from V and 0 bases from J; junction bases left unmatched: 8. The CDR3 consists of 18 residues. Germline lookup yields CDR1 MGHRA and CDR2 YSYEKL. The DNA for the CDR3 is TGCGCCAGCAGCCCGATGGTAGCGGGAGGGATAGCCAAAAACATTCAGTACTTC. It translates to CASSPMVAGGIAKNIQYF.

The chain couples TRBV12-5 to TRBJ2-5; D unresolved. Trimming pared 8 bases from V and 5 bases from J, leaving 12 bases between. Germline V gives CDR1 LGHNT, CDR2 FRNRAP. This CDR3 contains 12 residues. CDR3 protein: CASSRKMETQYF. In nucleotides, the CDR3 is TGTGCTAGTTCTCGTAAAATGGAGACCCAGTACTTC. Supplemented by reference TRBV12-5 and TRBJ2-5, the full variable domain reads DARVTQTPRHKVTEMGQEVTMRCQPILGHNTVFWYRQTMMQGLELLAYFRNRAPLDDSGMPKDRFSAEMPDATLATLKIQPSEPRDSAVYFCASSRKMETQYFGPGTRLLVL.

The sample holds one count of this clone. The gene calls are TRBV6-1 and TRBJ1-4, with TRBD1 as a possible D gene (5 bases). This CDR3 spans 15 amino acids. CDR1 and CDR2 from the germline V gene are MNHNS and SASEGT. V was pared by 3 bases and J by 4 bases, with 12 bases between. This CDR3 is CASSDLQVLNEKLFF. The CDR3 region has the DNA TGTGCCAGCAGTGACCTACAGGTCCTTAATGAAAAACTGTTTTTT.

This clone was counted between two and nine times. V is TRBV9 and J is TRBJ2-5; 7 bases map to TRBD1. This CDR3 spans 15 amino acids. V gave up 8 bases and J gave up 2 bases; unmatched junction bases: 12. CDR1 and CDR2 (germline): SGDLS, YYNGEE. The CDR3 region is CASSPNPGQQETQYF. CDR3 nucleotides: TGTGCCAGTTCTCCTAACCCGGGACAGCAAGAGACCCAGTACTTC.

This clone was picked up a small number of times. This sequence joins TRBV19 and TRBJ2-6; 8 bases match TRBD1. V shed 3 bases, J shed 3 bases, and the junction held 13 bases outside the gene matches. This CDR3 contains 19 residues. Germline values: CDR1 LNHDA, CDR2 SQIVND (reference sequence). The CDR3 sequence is CASSMGYGQGALGANVLTF. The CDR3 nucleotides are TGTGCCAGTAGTATGGGATATGGGCAGGGGGCGCTTGGGGCCAACGTCCTGACTTTC.

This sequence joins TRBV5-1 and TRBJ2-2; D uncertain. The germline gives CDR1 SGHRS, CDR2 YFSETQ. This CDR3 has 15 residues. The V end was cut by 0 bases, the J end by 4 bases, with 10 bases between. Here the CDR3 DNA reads TGCGCCAGCAGCTTGGCCCAGTACAGCACCGGGGAGCTGTTTTTT. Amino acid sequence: CASSLAQYSTGELFF.

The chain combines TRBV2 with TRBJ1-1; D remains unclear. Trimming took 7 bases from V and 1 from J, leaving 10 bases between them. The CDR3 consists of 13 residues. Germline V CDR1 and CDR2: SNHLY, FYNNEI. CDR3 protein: CASNQEGNTEAFF. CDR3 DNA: TGTGCCAGCAATCAGGAGGGGAACACTGAAGCTTTCTTT.

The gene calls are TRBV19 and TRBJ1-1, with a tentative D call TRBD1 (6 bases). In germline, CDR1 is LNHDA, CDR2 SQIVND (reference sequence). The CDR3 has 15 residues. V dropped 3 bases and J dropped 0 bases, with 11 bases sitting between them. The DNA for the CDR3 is TGTGCCAGTAGTATTCAGGGGCAGATGAACACTGAAGCTTTCTTT. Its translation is CASSIQGQMNTEAFF.